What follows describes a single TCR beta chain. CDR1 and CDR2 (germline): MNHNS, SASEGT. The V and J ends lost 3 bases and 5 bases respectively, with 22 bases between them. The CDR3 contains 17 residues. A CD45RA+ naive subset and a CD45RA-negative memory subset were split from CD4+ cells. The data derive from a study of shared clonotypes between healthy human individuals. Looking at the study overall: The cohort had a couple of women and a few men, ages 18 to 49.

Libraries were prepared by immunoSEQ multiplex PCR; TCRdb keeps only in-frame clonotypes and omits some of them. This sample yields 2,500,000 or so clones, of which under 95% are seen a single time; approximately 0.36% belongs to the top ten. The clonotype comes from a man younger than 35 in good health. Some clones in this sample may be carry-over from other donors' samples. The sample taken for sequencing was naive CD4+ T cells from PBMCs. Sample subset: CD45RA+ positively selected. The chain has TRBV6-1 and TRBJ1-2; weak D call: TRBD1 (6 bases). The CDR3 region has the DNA TGTGCCAGCAGTGACGGTGCAGGGGCTGCAGTATTTTATGGCTACACCTTC. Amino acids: CASSDGAGAAVFYGYTF.